This note documents a single TCR beta chain sequence. The entry originates in a study of blood T cell repertoires in COVID-19. Data came from immunoSEQ multiplex PCR; TCRdb stores just in-frame clones and leaves some out. The data contain roughly 150,000 clones, 80% to 90% of them singletons. Sequenced sample: peripheral blood. This receptor was obtained from a woman in her forties with acute or convalescent COVID-19.

CDR3 coding DNA: TGCGCCAGCAGCTTGGTAGCGGGGGCCCACAATGAGCAGTTCTTC. Translation gives CASSLVAGAHNEQFF. The chain employs TRBV5-1 and TRBJ2-1; TRBD2 matches at 9 bases. V dropped 0 bases and J dropped 5; count of bases not matched to a gene: 3. The germline gives CDR1 SGHRS, CDR2 YFSETQ. The CDR3 loop spans 15 amino acids.